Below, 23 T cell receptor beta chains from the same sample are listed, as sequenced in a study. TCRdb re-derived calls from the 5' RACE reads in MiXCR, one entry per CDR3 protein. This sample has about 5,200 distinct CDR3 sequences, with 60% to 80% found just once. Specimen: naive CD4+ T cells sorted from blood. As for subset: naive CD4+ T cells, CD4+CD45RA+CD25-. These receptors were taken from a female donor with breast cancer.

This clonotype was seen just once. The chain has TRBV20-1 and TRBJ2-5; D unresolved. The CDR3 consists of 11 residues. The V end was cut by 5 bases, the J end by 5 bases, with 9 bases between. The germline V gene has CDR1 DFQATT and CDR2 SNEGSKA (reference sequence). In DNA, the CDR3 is TGCAGTGCTCGGCATGGGGAGACCCAGTACTTC. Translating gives CSARHGETQYF.

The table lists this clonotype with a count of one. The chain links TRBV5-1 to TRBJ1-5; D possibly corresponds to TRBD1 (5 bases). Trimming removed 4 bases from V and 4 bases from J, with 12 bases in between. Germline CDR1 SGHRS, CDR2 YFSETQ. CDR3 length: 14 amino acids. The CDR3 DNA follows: TGCGCCAGCAGCCCGGACAACTTGAATCAGCCCCAGCATTTT. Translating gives CASSPDNLNQPQHF.

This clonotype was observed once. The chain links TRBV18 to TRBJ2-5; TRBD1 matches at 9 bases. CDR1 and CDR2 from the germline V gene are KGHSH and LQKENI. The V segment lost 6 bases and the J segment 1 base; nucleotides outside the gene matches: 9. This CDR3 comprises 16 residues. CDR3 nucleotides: TGTGCCAGCTCGCGCACAAAACAGGGGGCCCAAGAGACCCAGTACTTC. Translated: CASSRTKQGAQETQYF.

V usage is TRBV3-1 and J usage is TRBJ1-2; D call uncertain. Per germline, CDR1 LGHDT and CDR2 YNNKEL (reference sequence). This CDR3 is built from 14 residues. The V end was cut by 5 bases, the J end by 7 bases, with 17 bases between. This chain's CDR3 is CASSSSTAIGGYTF. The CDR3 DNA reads TGTGCCAGCAGCTCTTCAACAGCCATCGGTGGCTACACCTTC.

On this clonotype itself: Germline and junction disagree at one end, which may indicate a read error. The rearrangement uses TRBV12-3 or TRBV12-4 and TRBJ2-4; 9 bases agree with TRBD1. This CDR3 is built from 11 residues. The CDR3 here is CASSLQGAEVF. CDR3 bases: TGTGCCAGCAGTCTACAGGGGGCTGAAGTATTC.

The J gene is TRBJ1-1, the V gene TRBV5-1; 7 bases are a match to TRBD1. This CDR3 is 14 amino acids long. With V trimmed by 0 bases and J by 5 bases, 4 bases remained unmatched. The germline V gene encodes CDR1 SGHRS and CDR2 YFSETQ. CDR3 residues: CASSLDAGGTEAFF. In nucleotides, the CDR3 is TGCGCCAGCAGCTTGGATGCAGGGGGTACTGAAGCTTTCTTT.

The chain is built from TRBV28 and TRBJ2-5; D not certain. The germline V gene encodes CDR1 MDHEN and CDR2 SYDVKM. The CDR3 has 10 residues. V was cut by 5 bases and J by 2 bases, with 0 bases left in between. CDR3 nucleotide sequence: TGTGCCAGCAGTCAAGAGACCCAGTACTTC. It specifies CASSQETQYF.

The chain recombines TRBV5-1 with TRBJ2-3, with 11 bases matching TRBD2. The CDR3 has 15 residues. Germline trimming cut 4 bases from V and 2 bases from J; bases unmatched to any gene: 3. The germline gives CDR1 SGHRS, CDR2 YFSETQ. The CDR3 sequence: CASSTGLAVTDTQYF. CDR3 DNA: TGCGCCAGCAGCACGGGACTAGCGGTCACAGATACGCAGTATTTT.

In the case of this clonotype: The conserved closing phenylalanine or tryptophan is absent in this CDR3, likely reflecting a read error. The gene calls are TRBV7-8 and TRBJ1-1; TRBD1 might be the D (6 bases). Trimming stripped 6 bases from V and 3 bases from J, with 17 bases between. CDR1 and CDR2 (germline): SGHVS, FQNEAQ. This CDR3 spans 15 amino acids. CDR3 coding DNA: TGTGCCAGCAGTTTCTACCCCGGACAGCACACTGAAGCTTTCTTG. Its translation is CASSFYPGQHTEAFL.

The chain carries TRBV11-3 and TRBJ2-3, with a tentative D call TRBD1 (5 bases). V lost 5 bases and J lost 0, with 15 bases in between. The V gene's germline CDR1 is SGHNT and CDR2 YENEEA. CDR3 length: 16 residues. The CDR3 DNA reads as TGTGCCAGCAGCCTACCTACAGGCCTGAGCACAGATACGCAGTATTTT. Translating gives CASSLPTGLSTDTQYF.

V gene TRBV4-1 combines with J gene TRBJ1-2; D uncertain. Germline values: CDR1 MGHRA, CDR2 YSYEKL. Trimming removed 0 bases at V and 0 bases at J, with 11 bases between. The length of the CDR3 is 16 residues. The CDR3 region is CASSQDQTATNYGYTF. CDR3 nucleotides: TGCGCCAGCAGCCAAGACCAGACCGCAACTAACTATGGCTACACCTTC.

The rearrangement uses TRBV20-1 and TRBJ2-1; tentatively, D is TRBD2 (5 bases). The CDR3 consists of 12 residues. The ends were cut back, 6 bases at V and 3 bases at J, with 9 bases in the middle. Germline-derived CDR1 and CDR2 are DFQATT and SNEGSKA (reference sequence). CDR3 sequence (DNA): TGCAGTGCCCCCGGGGACTACAATGAGCAGTTCTTC. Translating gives CSAPGDYNEQFF.

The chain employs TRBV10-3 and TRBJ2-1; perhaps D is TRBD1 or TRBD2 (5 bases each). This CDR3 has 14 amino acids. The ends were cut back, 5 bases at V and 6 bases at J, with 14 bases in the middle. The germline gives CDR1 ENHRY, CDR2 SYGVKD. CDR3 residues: CAISPGTSANEQFF. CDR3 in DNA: TGTGCCATCAGTCCCGGGACCTCAGCCAATGAGCAGTTCTTC.

The CDR3 DNA reads as TGTGCCTGGACCCCGAGGGGAGGGTACCAAGAGACCCAGTACTTC. This sequence encodes CAWTPRGGYQETQYF. The chain carries TRBV30 and TRBJ2-5; 7 bases are a match to TRBD2. The CDR3 sequence is 15 residues long. Germline V gene data show CDR1 as GTSNPN and CDR2 as SVGIG (reference sequence). V gave up 4 bases and J gave up 0 bases; unmatched junction bases: 8. The whole variable domain, filled in from reference TRBV30 and TRBJ2-5, reads SQTIHQWPATLVQPVGSPLSLECTVEGTSNPNLYWYRQAAGRGLQLLFYSVGIGQISSEVPQNLSASRPQDRQFILSSKKLLLSDSGFYLCAWTPRGGYQETQYFGPGTRLLVL.

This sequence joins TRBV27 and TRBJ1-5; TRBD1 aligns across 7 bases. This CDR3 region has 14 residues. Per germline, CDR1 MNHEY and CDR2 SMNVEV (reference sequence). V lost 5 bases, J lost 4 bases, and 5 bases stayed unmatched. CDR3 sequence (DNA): TGTGCCAGCAGTAGTCAGGGGGAGAATCAGCCCCAGCATTTT. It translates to CASSSQGENQPQHF.

The CDR3 sequence: CSAQDIMNTEAFF. As DNA, the CDR3 is TGCAGTGCCCAGGACATCATGAACACTGAAGCTTTCTTT. The V and J genes are TRBV20-1 and TRBJ1-1; perhaps TRBD1 as D (5 bases). The CDR3 covers 13 residues. Per germline, CDR1 DFQATT and CDR2 SNEGSKA (reference sequence). Trimming removed 6 bases from V and 0 bases from J, with 11 bases in between.

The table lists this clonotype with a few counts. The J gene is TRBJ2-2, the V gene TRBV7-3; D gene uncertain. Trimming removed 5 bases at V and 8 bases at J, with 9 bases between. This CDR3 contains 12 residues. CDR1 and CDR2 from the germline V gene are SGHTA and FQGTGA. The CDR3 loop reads CASSPLGGELFF. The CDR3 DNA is TGTGCCAGCAGCCCTCTGGGTGGGGAGCTGTTTTTT. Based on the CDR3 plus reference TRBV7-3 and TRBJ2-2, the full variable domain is GAGVSQTPSNKVTEKGKYVELRCDPISGHTALYWYRQSLGQGPEFLIYFQGTGAADDSGLPNDRFFAVRPEGSVSTLKIQRTERGDSAVYLCASSPLGGELFFGEGSRLTVL.

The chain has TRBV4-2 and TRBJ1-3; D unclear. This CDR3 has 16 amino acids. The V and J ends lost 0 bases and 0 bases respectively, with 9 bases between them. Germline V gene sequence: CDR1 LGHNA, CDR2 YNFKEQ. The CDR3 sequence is CASSQDPGNSGNTIYF. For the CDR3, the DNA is TGTGCCAGCAGCCAAGATCCGGGTAACTCTGGAAACACCATATATTTT.

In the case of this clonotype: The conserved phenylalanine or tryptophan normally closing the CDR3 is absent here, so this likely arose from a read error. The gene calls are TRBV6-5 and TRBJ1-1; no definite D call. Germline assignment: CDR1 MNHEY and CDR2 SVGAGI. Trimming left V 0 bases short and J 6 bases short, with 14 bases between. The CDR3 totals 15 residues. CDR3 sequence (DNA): TGTGCCAGCAGTTACTCGAGTGTGGGAGGTTCTGAAGCTTTCATT. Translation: CASSYSSVGGSEAFI.

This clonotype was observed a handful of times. CDR3 DNA: TGCGCCAGCAGTGATCGGCGGGACAGTACCTACGAGCAGTACTTC. As protein: CASSDRRDSTYEQYF. The V gene is TRBV10-2, the J gene TRBJ2-7; D possibly corresponds to TRBD1 (7 bases). V lost 3 bases, J lost 2 bases, and 14 bases lay in between. CDR1 and CDR2 from the germline V gene are WSHSY and SAAADI. CDR3 size: 15 residues.

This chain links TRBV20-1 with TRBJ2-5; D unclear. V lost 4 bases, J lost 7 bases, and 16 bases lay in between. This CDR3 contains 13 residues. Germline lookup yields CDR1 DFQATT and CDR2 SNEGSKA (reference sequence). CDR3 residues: CSAIRPSDGTQYF. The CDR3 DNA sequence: TGCAGTGCTATTAGGCCCTCGGATGGGACCCAGTACTTC.

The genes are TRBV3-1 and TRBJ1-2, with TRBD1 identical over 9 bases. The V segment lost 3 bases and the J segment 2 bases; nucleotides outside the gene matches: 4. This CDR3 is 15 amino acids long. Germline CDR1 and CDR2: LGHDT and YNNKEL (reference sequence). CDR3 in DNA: TGTGCCAGCAGCCACCGGGACAGGGTGAACTATGGCTACACCTTC. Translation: CASSHRDRVNYGYTF.

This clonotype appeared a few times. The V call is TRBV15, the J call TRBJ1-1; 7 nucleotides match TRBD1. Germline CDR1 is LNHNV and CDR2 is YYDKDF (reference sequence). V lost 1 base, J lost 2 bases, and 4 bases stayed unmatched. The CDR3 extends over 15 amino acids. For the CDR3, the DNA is TGTGCCACCAGCAGAGGGCGGGACAGCAACACTGAAGCTTTCTTT. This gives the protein CATSRGRDSNTEAFF.